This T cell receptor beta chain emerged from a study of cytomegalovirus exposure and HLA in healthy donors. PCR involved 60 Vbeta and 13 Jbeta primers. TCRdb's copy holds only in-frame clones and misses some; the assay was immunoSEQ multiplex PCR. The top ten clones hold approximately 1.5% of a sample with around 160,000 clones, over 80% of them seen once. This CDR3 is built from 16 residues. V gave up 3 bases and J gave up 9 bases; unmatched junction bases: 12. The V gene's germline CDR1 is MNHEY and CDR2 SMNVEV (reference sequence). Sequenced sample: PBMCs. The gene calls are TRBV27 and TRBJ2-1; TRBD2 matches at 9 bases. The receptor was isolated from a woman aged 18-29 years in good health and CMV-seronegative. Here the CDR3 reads CASSFGAGGRGGEQFF. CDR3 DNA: TGTGCCAGCAGTTTTGGAGCGGGGGGCCGCGGGGGTGAGCAGTTCTTC.